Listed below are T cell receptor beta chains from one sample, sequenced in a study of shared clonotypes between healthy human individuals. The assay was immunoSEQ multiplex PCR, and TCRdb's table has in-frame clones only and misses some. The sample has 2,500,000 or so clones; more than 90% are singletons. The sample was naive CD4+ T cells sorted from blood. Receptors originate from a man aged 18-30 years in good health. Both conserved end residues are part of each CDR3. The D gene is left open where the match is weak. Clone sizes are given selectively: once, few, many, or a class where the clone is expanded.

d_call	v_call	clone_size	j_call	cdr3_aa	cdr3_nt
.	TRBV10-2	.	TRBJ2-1	CASSDLQIHSSYNEQFF	TGCGCCAGCAGTGATTTACAGATTCATAGCTCCTACAATGAGCAGTTCTTC
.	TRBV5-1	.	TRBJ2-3	CASSLEREGDTQYF	TGCGCCAGCAGCTTGGAGAGGGAAGGAGATACGCAGTATTTT
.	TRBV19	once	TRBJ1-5	CASNPAGGQPQHF	TGTGCCAGTAACCCTGCCGGGGGGCAGCCCCAGCATTTT
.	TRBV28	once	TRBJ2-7	CASSLFVREPSYEQYF	TGTGCCAGCAGTTTATTCGTCAGGGAGCCTTCCTACGAGCAGTACTTC
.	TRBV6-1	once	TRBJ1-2	CASRESLSGSYSYGYTF	TGTGCCAGCAGGGAATCACTTTCAGGGTCCTACTCCTATGGCTACACCTTC
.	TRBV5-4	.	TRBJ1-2	CASSPGQSISSGYTF	TGTGCCAGCAGCCCTGGACAGTCTATATCGTCTGGCTACACCTTC
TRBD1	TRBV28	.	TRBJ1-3	CASSQGQIISGNTIYF	TGTGCCAGCAGCCAGGGACAGATTATCTCTGGAAACACCATATATTTT
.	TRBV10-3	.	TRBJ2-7	CATKGVHDIYEQYF	TGTGCCACCAAGGGGGTTCATGATATATACGAGCAGTACTTC
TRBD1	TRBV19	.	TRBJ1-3	CARGGTGSGNTIYF	TGTGCCAGAGGGGGGACAGGCAGTGGAAACACCATATATTTT
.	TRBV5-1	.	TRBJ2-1	CASSRGESSYNEQFF	TGCGCCAGCAGTCGGGGTGAGAGCTCCTACAATGAGCAGTTCTTC
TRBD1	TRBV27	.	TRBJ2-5	CASRPDRGETQYF	TGTGCCAGCAGACCGGACAGGGGGGAGACCCAGTACTTC
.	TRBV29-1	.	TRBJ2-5	CSVESGRKETQYF	TGCAGCGTTGAATCGGGCCGAAAAGAGACCCAGTACTTC
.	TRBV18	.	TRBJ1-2	CASSPGPGFGYTF	TGTGCCAGCTCACCGGGACCGGGTTTTGGCTACACCTTC
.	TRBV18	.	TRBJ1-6	CASSPGEGNSPLHF	TGTGCCAGCTCACCAGGGGAAGGTAATTCACCCCTCCACTTT
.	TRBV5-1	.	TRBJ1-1	CASSLGGATTTEAFF	TGCGCCAGCAGCTTGGGAGGGGCTACGACCACTGAAGCTTTCTTT
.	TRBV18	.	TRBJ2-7	CASSPEGHSYEQYF	TGTGCCAGCTCACCAGAGGGCCACAGCTACGAGCAGTACTTC
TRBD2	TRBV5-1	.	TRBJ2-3	CASSTRTSLADTQYF	TGCGCCAGCAGCACACGGACTAGCCTCGCAGATACGCAGTATTTT
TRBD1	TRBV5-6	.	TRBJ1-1	CASIRDRGYTEAFF	TGTGCCAGCATAAGGGACAGGGGTTACACTGAAGCTTTCTTT
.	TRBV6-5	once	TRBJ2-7	CASSYSGVLGHEQYF	TGTGCCAGCAGTTACTCGGGGGTTTTGGGCCACGAGCAGTACTTC